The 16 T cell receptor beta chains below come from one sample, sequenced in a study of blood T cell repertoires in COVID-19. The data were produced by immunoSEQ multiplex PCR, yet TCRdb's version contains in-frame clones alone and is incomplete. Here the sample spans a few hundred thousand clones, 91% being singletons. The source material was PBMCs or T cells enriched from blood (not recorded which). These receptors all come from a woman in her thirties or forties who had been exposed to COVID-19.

This CDR3 is CASSRTTSGSYEQYF. For the CDR3, the DNA is TGCGCCAGCAGCCGTACGACTAGCGGGTCCTACGAGCAGTACTTC. The gene calls are TRBV5-1 and TRBJ2-7; 10 nucleotides agree with TRBD2. Germline V gene lookup returns CDR1 SGHRS and CDR2 YFSETQ. The CDR3 has 15 residues. V shed 4 bases, J shed 1 base, and the junction held 5 bases outside the gene matches.

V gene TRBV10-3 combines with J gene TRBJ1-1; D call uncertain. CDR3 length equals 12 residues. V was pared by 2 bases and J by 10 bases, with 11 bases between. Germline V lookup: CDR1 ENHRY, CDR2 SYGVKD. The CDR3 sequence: CAISEEDFRAFF. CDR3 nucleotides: TGTGCCATCAGTGAGGAGGATTTCCGAGCTTTCTTT.

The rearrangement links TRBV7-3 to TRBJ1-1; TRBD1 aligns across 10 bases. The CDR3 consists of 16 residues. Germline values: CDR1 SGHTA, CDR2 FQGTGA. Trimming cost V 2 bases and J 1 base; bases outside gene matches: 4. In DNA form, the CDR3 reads TGTGCCAGCAGCTTAGGGGACAGGGGTACGAACACTGAAGCTTTCTTT. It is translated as CASSLGDRGTNTEAFF. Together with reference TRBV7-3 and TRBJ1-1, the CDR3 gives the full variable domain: GAGVSQTPSNKVTEKGKYVELRCDPISGHTALYWYRQSLGQGPEFLIYFQGTGAADDSGLPNDRFFAVRPEGSVSTLKIQRTERGDSAVYLCASSLGDRGTNTEAFFGQGTRLTVV.

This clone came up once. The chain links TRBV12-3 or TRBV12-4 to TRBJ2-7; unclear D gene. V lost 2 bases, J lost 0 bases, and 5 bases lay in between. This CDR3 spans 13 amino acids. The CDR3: CASSLHSSYEQYF. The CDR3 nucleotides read TGTGCCAGCAGTTTACACAGCTCCTACGAGCAGTACTTC.

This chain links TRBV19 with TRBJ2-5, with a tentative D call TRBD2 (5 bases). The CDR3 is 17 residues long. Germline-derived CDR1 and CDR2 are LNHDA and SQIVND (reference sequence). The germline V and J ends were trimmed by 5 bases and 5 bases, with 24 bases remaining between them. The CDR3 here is CASSSILGQAWTETQYF. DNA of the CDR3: TGTGCCAGTAGTTCTATCCTAGGTCAGGCGTGGACTGAGACCCAGTACTTC.

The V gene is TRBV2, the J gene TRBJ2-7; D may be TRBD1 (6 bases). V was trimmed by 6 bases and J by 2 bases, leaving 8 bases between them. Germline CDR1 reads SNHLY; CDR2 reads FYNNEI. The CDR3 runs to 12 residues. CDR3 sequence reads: CASRGATYEQYF. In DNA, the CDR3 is TGTGCCAGCAGGGGGGCCACCTACGAGCAGTACTTC.

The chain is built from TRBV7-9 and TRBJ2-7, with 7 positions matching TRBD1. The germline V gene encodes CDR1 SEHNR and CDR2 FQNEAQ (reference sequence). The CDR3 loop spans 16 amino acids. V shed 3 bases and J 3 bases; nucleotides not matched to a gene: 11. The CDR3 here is CASSFPGQLRVYEQYF. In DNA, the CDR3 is TGTGCCAGCAGCTTTCCGGGACAGCTAAGAGTCTACGAGCAGTACTTC.

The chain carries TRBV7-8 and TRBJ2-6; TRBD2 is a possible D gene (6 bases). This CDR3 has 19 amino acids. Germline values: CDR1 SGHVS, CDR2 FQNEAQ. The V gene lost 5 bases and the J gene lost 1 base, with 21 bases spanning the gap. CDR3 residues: CASSPRGSNYGSGANVLTF. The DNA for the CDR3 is TGTGCCAGCAGCCCCCGGGGGAGCAACTATGGATCTGGGGCCAACGTCCTGACTTTC. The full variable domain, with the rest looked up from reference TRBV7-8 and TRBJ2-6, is GAGVSQSPRYKVAKRGQDVALRCDPISGHVSLFWYQQALGQGPEFLTYFQNEAQLDKSGLPSDRFFAERPEGSVSTLKIQRTQQEDSAVYLCASSPRGSNYGSGANVLTFGAGSRLTVL.

The CDR3 is CASSPTSGITDTQYF. The CDR3 coding sequence is TGTGCCAGCAGCCCGACTAGCGGTATCACAGATACGCAGTATTTT. This chain uses TRBV5-4 with TRBJ2-3, with 9 bases that match TRBD2. The CDR3 contains 15 residues. V lost 4 bases and J lost 2; bases outside the gene matches: 5. Germline CDR1 and CDR2: SGHNT and YYREEE (reference sequence). The whole variable domain, filled in from reference TRBV5-4 and TRBJ2-3, reads ETGVTQSPTHLIKTRGQQVTLRCSSQSGHNTVSWYQQALGQGPQFIFQYYREEENGRGNFPPRFSGLQFPNYSSELNVNALELDDSALYLCASSPTSGITDTQYFGPGTRLTVL.

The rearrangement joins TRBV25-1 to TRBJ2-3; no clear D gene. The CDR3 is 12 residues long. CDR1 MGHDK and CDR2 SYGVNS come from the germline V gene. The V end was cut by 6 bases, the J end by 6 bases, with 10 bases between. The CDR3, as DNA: TGTGCCAGCAGCAGGAACCTGGATACGCAGTATTTT. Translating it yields CASSRNLDTQYF.

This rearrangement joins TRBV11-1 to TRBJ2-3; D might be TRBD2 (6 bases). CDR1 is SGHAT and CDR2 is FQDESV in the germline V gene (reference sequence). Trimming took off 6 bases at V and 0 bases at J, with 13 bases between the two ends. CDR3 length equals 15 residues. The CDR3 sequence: CASSRRDSSTDTQYF. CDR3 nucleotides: TGTGCCAGCAGTCGCCGGGACTCAAGCACAGATACGCAGTATTTT.

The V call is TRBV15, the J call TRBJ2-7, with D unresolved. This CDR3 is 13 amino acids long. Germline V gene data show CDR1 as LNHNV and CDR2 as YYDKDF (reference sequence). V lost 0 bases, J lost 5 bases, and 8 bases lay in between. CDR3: CATSRDGLHEQYF. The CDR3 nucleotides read TGTGCCACCAGCAGAGATGGGCTCCACGAGCAGTACTTC.

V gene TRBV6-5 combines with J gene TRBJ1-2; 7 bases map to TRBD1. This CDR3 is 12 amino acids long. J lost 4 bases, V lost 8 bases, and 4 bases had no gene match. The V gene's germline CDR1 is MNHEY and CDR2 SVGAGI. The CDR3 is CASGTERYGYTF. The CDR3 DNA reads TGTGCCAGCGGGACAGAACGCTATGGCTACACCTTC.

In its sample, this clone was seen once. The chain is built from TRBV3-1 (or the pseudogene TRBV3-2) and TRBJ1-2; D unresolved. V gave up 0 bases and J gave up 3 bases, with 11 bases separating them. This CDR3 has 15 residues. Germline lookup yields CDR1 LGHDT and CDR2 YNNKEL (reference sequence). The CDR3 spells CASSQEGGRYYGYTF. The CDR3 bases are TGTGCCAGCAGCCAAGAGGGAGGGAGGTACTATGGCTACACCTTC.

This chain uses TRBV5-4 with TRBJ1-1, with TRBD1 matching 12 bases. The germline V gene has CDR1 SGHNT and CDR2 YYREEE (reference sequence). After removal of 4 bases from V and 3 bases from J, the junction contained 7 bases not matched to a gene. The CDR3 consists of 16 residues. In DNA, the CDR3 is TGTGCCAGCAGCAACCGGGACAGGGGGCTCGACACTGAAGCTTTCTTT. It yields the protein CASSNRDRGLDTEAFF.

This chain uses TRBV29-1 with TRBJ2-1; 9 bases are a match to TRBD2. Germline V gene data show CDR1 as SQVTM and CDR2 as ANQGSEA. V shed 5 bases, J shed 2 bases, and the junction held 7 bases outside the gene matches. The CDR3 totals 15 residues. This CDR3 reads CSVPSGGRAYNEQFF. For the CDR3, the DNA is TGCAGCGTTCCCTCGGGCGGGAGGGCCTACAATGAGCAGTTCTTC.